These T cell receptor beta chains were read from a single sample in a study of identical twins. TCRdb re-called the 5' RACE reads through MiXCR, storing one row per CDR3 protein. Here the sample spans around 1.7 million distinct CDR3 sequences, 32% being singletons. Sequencing was carried out using cord blood. The receptors here all came from a newborn girl in good health. The CDR3 runs from the conserved cysteine through the conserved F or W. The order of the fields is J gene, clone size, V gene, D gene, CDR3 DNA, CDR3 protein. A D gene is named only where the DNA matches it firmly. For some rows the clone size is stated as once, few or many, or as a class when expanded; others skip it.

>TRBJ2-7|many|TRBV7-2|TRBD2
TGTGCCAGCAGCTTAACTAGCGTCTACGAGCAGTACTTC
CASSLTSVYEQYF
>TRBJ2-4|.|TRBV7-8|TRBD2
TGTGCCAGCAGCTTAAGACTAGCGACCAAAAACATTCAGTACTTC
CASSLRLATKNIQYF
>TRBJ2-1|.|TRBV30|.
TGTGCCTGGAGTGTGGTTTTTGAGCAGTTCTTC
CAWSVVFEQFF
>TRBJ2-7|few|TRBV28|TRBD1
TGTGCCAGCTACCAGGGGGGGACAGGGGCCCACGAGCAGTACTTC
CASYQGGTGAHEQYF
>TRBJ1-2|.|TRBV12-3/TRBV12-4|.
TGTGCCAGCAGTTTAATGGGGCACTATGGCTACACCTTC
CASSLMGHYGYTF
>TRBJ1-1|.|TRBV4-1|.
TGCGCCAGCAGCCAAGTGGGTCAAACGGGCAGGAACACTGAAGCTTTCTTT
CASSQVGQTGRNTEAFF
>TRBJ2-3|.|TRBV20-1|TRBD2
TGCAGTGCGCCTAGCGGGATCGCAGATACGCAGTATTTT
CSAPSGIADTQYF
>TRBJ2-1|.|TRBV12-3/TRBV12-4|.
TGTGCCAGCAGTTTAACCGTCCCCAGGGGTAATGAGCAGTTCTTC
CASSLTVPRGNEQFF
>TRBJ2-1|few|TRBV29-1|TRBD1
TGCAGCGTTGGGCAGGGGGCTTACAATGAGCAGTTCTTC
CSVGQGAYNEQFF
>TRBJ2-1|.|TRBV27|.
TGTGCCAGCAGTCCGGACTCGGCGACAAACAATGAGCAGTTCTTC
CASSPDSATNNEQFF
>TRBJ1-2|.|TRBV6-6|TRBD1
TGTGCCAGCAGTTATGCGGACAGGGGGGAGTATGGCTACACCTTC
CASSYADRGEYGYTF
>TRBJ2-1|few|TRBV3-1|TRBD2
TGTGCCAGCAGCCCCCCTGTTCGGGGACTATCCTACAATGAGCAGTTCTTC
CASSPPVRGLSYNEQFF
>TRBJ2-3|.|TRBV11-2|.
TGTGCCAGCATCAAAGTAGTCCCTAGCACAGATATGCAGTATTTT
CASIKVVPSTDMQYF
>TRBJ1-2|few|TRBV21-1|.
TGTGCCAGCAGCAGGGCCACCCCGGTAAACTATGGCTACACCTTC
CASSRATPVNYGYTF
>TRBJ2-3|.|TRBV12-3/TRBV12-4|TRBD2
TGTGCCAGCAGAAGACTAGCGGGAGGAGGAGATACGCAGTATTTT
CASRRLAGGGDTQYF
>TRBJ1-2|few|TRBV3-1|.
TGTGCCAGCAGCCAAGGGGACCTCCGGCAGGGCTACACCTTC
CASSQGDLRQGYTF
>TRBJ2-4|.|TRBV24-1|TRBD1
TGTGCCACCAGTTCGGGGGGGACAGGGGAAAACATTCAGTACTTC
CATSSGGTGENIQYF
>TRBJ2-7|many|TRBV5-1|.
TGCGCCAGCAGCTTGGCTACCGGGACACTTTACGAGCAGTACTTC
CASSLATGTLYEQYF
>TRBJ2-7|.|TRBV20-1|TRBD2
TGCAGTGCTAGGACTAGCACGGGCCCCTACGAGCAGTACTTC
CSARTSTGPYEQYF
>TRBJ2-1|.|TRBV11-1|.
TGTGCCAGCAGACGACGACATAGCTCCTACAATGAGCAGTTCTTC
CASRRRHSSYNEQFF
>TRBJ1-2|.|TRBV4-1|TRBD1
TGCGCCAGCAGCCAAGTTGGACAGGGTGGCTACACCTTC
CASSQVGQGGYTF
>TRBJ2-5|many|TRBV29-1|.
TGCAGCGTTACCCGCCAAGAGACCCAGTACTTC
CSVTRQETQYF
>TRBJ2-5|many|TRBV7-2|TRBD2
TGTGCCAGCAGCTTAGCCCGACTAGCTTCACAAGAGACCCAGTACTTC
CASSLARLASQETQYF
>TRBJ2-7|.|TRBV29-1|.
TGCAGCGCCAGGCCCACAGGGCAGAATGAGCAGTACTTC
CSARPTGQNEQYF
>TRBJ2-6|.|TRBV5-1|TRBD1
TGCGCCAGCAGAGGGACAGGCGACTCTGGGGCCAACGTCCTGACTTTC
CASRGTGDSGANVLTF
>TRBJ1-2|few|TRBV20-1|.
TGCAGTGCTACCACAGTGAACTATGGCTACACCTTC
CSATTVNYGYTF
>TRBJ2-2|.|TRBV20-1|.
TGCAGTGCTAGTGATGGGTCATCCGCGAACACCGGGGAGCTGTTTTTT
CSASDGSSANTGELFF
>TRBJ2-1|.|TRBV5-1|.
TGCGCCGGCAGCCCAGAACTACACCGATCCTACAATGAGCAGTTCTTC
CAGSPELHRSYNEQFF
>TRBJ2-3|.|TRBV11-2|.
TGTGCCAGCAGCTTAGACTGGACTGCTTTCGACACAGATACGCAGTATTTT
CASSLDWTAFDTDTQYF
>TRBJ2-1|few|TRBV2|TRBD1
TGTGCCAGCATTACTGGGGACAGGCCCATCGATGAGCAGTTCTTC
CASITGDRPIDEQFF
>TRBJ2-3|.|TRBV20-1|.
TGCAGTGCTCCGGGACCCGGCACAGATACGCAGTATTTT
CSAPGPGTDTQYF
>TRBJ2-1|few|TRBV5-1|TRBD2
TGCGCCAGCAGCTGGGGACTAGCGGGGAATACCTACAATGAGCAGTTCTTC
CASSWGLAGNTYNEQFF
>TRBJ2-3|.|TRBV12-3/TRBV12-4|.
TGTGCCAGCATCCCCTTAGGGCATCCGCTCGGCACAGATACGCAGTATTTT
CASIPLGHPLGTDTQYF
>TRBJ2-3|few|TRBV10-3|TRBD2
TGTGCCATCAGTGGGGGAGCGGGAACAGATACGCAGTATTTT
CAISGGAGTDTQYF
>TRBJ1-1|.|TRBV10-3|TRBD1
TGTGCCATCAGGGCGACAGGGGGCCTTTCGGGGGAAGCTTTCTTT
CAIRATGGLSGEAFF
>TRBJ2-7|.|TRBV7-9|.
TGTGCCAGCAGCTTAGGGGTAGACAGCCTTACCTCCTACGAGCAGTACTTC
CASSLGVDSLTSYEQYF
>TRBJ2-7|.|TRBV2|.
TGTGCCAGCAGTGATTGGATCCCTGCCTACGAGCAGTACTTC
CASSDWIPAYEQYF
>TRBJ2-4|.|TRBV25-1|.
TGTGCCAGCAGTGATGGAGGCAGAGACATTCAGTACTTC
CASSDGGRDIQYF
>TRBJ2-5|.|TRBV11-2|.
TGTGCCAGCAGCTTAAGGTCAATGGTGGAGACCCAGTACTTC
CASSLRSMVETQYF
>TRBJ2-7|few|TRBV12-5|TRBD1
TGTGCTAGTGACAGGGGGCAGGAGGTCGAGCAGTACTTC
CASDRGQEVEQYF
>TRBJ2-1|.|TRBV18|TRBD2
TGTGCCAGCTCACCCATATCGGGACTAGCGGGTCGTCAAGAGACCCAGTTCTTC
CASSPISGLAGRQETQFF
>TRBJ1-2|.|TRBV6-1|TRBD1
TGTGCCAGCGGTGGACAGGGGGCCGCCTCTAACTATGGCTACACCTTC
CASGGQGAASNYGYTF
>TRBJ2-5|.|TRBV5-1|.
TGCGCCAGCAGCTTGGCTAGCCAAGGGACCCAGTACTTC
CASSLASQGTQYF
>TRBJ1-1|.|TRBV6-2/TRBV6-3|TRBD1
TGTGCCAGCAGTCCCGACCGGGACAGGGGAAGCACTGAAGCTTTCTTT
CASSPDRDRGSTEAFF
>TRBJ2-3|.|TRBV27|TRBD2
TGTGCCAGCAGACTTATTGTAGCGGGAGGGCCAGATACGCAGTATTTT
CASRLIVAGGPDTQYF
>TRBJ2-5|few|TRBV2|TRBD1
TGTGCCAGCAGAGGGAACAGGGGAGAGACCCAGTACTTC
CASRGNRGETQYF
>TRBJ2-5|.|TRBV5-1|.
TGCGCCAGCAGCGCGGAGGGGTACCAAGAGACCCAGTACTTC
CASSAEGYQETQYF
>TRBJ2-7|few|TRBV20-1|.
TGCAGTGCTACCTCGAGCGGCTCCTACGAGCAGTACTTC
CSATSSGSYEQYF
>TRBJ2-1|many|TRBV4-2|.
TGTGCCAGCAGCCAAGAAGCCGCGGGAAGTCAAAATGAGCAGTTCTTC
CASSQEAAGSQNEQFF
>TRBJ1-5|once|TRBV27|TRBD1
TGTGCCAGCAGTGCGACCAGGACAGGGTTACAGCCCCAGCATTTT
CASSATRTGLQPQHF
>TRBJ1-2|few|TRBV29-1|.
TGCAGCGTGGCGTCGAGGCCTAACTATGGCTACACCTTC
CSVASRPNYGYTF
>TRBJ2-1|few|TRBV4-2|TRBD2
TGTGCCAGCAGCCACACCCTTACTAGCGGGGCGACTTACAATGAGCAGTTCTTC
CASSHTLTSGATYNEQFF
>TRBJ1-5|.|TRBV29-1|.
TGCAGCGTTTGCGAGGGAGGGGGCAATCAGCCCCAGCATTTT
CSVCEGGGNQPQHF
>TRBJ1-1|.|TRBV11-2|TRBD1
TGTGCCAGCAGCTTAGAGGCCGACAGGGGGGGAACTGAAGCTTTCTTT
CASSLEADRGGTEAFF
>TRBJ1-2|.|TRBV5-1|.
TGCGCCAGCAGTCTCGTCAGTGAGGGAGGCTACACCTTC
CASSLVSEGGYTF
>TRBJ2-7|few|TRBV2|.
TGTGCCAGCATCCTCCGGCAGGGCGAGCAGTACTTC
CASILRQGEQYF
>TRBJ2-1|few|TRBV3-1|TRBD2
TGTGCCAGCAGCCAAACGTTGACTAGCGGGGGGGCCAATCGGTTCTTC
CASSQTLTSGGANRFF
>TRBJ1-2|.|TRBV28|TRBD1
TGTGCCAGCAGTCCAGGGACAGAAGCTGACTATGGCTACACCTTC
CASSPGTEADYGYTF
>TRBJ1-2|few|TRBV21-1|.
TGTGCCAGCAGCAAAAGTAATGAGGAGATTTTGGGCTATGGCTACACCTTC
CASSKSNEEILGYGYTF
>TRBJ2-5|.|TRBV19|.
TGTGCCAGTAGTTGGGCATCTCAAGAGACCCAGTACTTC
CASSWASQETQYF